This T cell receptor beta chain was identified during a study of shared clonotypes between healthy human individuals. Study as a whole: Researchers assigned three CD4 naive, three CD4 memory, two CD8 naive and one CD8 memory plate to each donor.

Naive CD8 cells were CD45RO-negative, positively selected for CCR7, excluding terminally differentiated effector memory CD45RA+ cells. Concerning this clone: What it binds is not known. Within the sample, other DNA sequences also encode this same CDR3.

CDR1 MNHEY and CDR2 SMNVEV come from the germline V gene (reference sequence). CDR3 length: 14 amino acids. V dropped 5 bases and J dropped 0; count of bases not matched to a gene: 4. General study points: Represented genetic and exposure-history diversity was restricted by having few donors.

This table comes from immunoSEQ multiplex PCR, and its TCRdb copy is limited to in-frame clones, with some not included. The repertoire holds about 2 million clones, with less than 95% as singletons. This sequence was found in a man younger than 30 in good health. The material sequenced was naive CD8+ T cells sorted from blood. V is TRBV27 and J is TRBJ2-7; 7 nucleotides agree with TRBD1. CDR3 bases: TGTGCCAGCAGTCCCGGGACAGTCTCCTACGAGCAGTACTTC. It specifies CASSPGTVSYEQYF.